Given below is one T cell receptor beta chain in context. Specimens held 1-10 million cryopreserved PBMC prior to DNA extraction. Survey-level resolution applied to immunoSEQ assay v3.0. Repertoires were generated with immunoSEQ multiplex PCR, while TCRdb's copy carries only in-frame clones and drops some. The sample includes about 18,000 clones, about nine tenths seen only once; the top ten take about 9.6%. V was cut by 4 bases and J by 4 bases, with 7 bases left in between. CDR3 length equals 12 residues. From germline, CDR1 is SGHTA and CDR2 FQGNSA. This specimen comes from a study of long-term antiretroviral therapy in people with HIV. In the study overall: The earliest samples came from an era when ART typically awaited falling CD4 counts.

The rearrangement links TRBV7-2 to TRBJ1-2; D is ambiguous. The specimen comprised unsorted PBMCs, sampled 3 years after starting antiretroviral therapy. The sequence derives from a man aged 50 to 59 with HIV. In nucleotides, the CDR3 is TGTGCCAGCAGCTCCGGGAGCTATGGCTACACCTTC. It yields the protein CASSSGSYGYTF.